These 27 T cell receptor beta chains were all obtained from the same sample, sequenced in a study of shared clonotypes between healthy human individuals. Naive CD8 populations comprised CD45RO-negative cells positively selected for CCR7, excluding terminally differentiated effector memory CD45RA+ cells. Data came from immunoSEQ multiplex PCR; TCRdb stores just in-frame clones and leaves some out. The data hold more than 550,000 clones, with approximately 90% observed a single time. The source material was naive CD8+ T cells sorted from blood. The receptors come from a man aged 25-40 years in good health.

V gene TRBV6-1 combines with J gene TRBJ1-5; 7 nucleotides line up with TRBD1. Germline CDR1 is MNHNS and CDR2 is SASEGT. With 6 bases clipped from V and 5 bases from J, the junction kept 4 bases outside the gene matches. The CDR3 extends over 13 amino acids. The CDR3 DNA sequence: TGTGCCAGCAGCGAGACAGGGTATCAGCCCCAGCATTTT. It specifies CASSETGYQPQHF.

The chain has TRBV11-2 and TRBJ2-1; the match to TRBD2 covers 7 bases. V shed 1 base and J 3 bases; nucleotides not matched to a gene: 9. Germline V gene lookup returns CDR1 SGHAT and CDR2 FQNNGV. The CDR3 runs to 17 residues. CDR3: CASSLVDSGLLYNEQFF. Written as DNA, the CDR3 is TGTGCCAGCAGCTTAGTGGATAGCGGGCTGCTCTACAATGAGCAGTTCTTC.

The rearrangement joins TRBV2 to TRBJ2-4, with D maybe TRBD1 (6 bases). CDR3 length equals 16 residues. V lost 5 bases and J lost 0, with 14 bases in between. CDR1 is SNHLY and CDR2 is FYNNEI in the germline V gene. This CDR3 is CASSRGQIVAKNIQYF. The CDR3 DNA reads TGTGCCAGCAGTAGAGGACAGATAGTAGCCAAAAACATTCAGTACTTC.

As regards this clone: Other DNA sequences in the same sample also yield this CDR3. The gene calls are TRBV27 and TRBJ2-1; either TRBD1 or TRBD2 may supply D (5 bases each). Germline V gives CDR1 MNHEY, CDR2 SMNVEV (reference sequence). V lost 1 base, J lost 7 bases, and 8 bases lay in between. The CDR3 contains 13 residues. For the CDR3, the DNA is TGTGCCAGCAGTTTATTGGGGGAGAATGAGCAGTTCTTC. Residues: CASSLLGENEQFF.

The chain recombines TRBV6-1 with TRBJ1-4; D possibly corresponds to TRBD1 (5 bases). V was trimmed by 6 bases and J by 7 bases, leaving 12 bases between them. In germline, CDR1 is MNHNS, CDR2 SASEGT. This CDR3 spans 13 amino acids. The DNA for the CDR3 is TGTGCCAGCAGAAACGGGGGTGCTGAAAAACTGTTTTTT. This translates into CASRNGGAEKLFF.

V is TRBV9 and J is TRBJ2-1; 8 bases fit TRBD1. With V trimmed by 4 bases and J by 8 bases, 8 bases remained unmatched. The CDR3 extends over 14 amino acids. Germline V lookup: CDR1 SGDLS, CDR2 YYNGEE. CDR3 amino acids: CASSLRQGNDEQFF. CDR3 sequence (DNA): TGTGCCAGCAGCCTCAGACAGGGGAACGATGAGCAGTTCTTC.

The chain employs TRBV29-1 and TRBJ2-1; the D gene is possibly TRBD2 (5 bases). V lost 0 bases and J lost 3, with 15 bases in between. CDR3 size: 16 residues. Germline V CDR1 and CDR2: SQVTM, ANQGSEA. The CDR3 is CSVEDRDSANYNEQFF. As DNA, the CDR3 is TGCAGCGTTGAAGATCGTGATAGCGCCAACTACAATGAGCAGTTCTTC.

This CDR3 is CASSLGGSQETQYF. The DNA for the CDR3 is TGTGCCAGCAGCTTAGGAGGCAGCCAAGAGACCCAGTACTTC. This chain connects TRBV7-2 to TRBJ2-5, with D unclear. The V gene's germline CDR1 is SGHTA and CDR2 FQGNSA. The CDR3 length is 14 residues. V lost 1 base and J 1 base, leaving 7 bases between the germline ends. Drawing the rest from reference TRBV7-2 and TRBJ2-5, the complete variable domain is GAGVSQSPSNKVTEKGKDVELRCDPISGHTALYWYRQSLGQGLEFLIYFQGNSAPDKSGLPSDRFSAERTGGSVSTLTIQRTQQEDSAVYLCASSLGGSQETQYFGPGTRLLVL.

The chain links TRBV28 to TRBJ1-2; D not certain. Trimming cost V 3 bases and J 5 bases, with 16 bases left between them. CDR3 length equals 15 residues. Germline lookup yields CDR1 MDHEN and CDR2 SYDVKM. The CDR3 DNA reads TGTGCCAGCAGTTTCCATAGAAATCCGTCTTATGGCTACACCTTC. This codes for CASSFHRNPSYGYTF.

The gene calls are TRBV2 and TRBJ2-3, with a possible D match to TRBD2 (5 bases). The V end lost 2 bases, the J end lost 3 bases, and 9 bases lay between the germline ends. Germline V lookup: CDR1 SNHLY, CDR2 FYNNEI. CDR3 length equals 14 residues. The CDR3: CASSEFLATDTQYF. The CDR3 bases are TGTGCCAGCAGTGAATTCCTAGCAACAGATACGCAGTATTTT.

The rearrangement links TRBV19 to TRBJ1-3; 12 positions agree with TRBD1. V trimming: 5 bases; J trimming: 8 bases; junction bases outside the gene matches: 13. CDR3 length: 17 residues. Germline loops: CDR1 LNHDA, CDR2 SQIVND (reference sequence). CDR3 sequence: CASSARFPGQGADTIYF. DNA of the CDR3: TGTGCCAGTAGTGCCCGATTTCCGGGACAGGGGGCAGACACCATATATTTT.

The rearrangement joins TRBV7-9 to TRBJ1-3; possibly TRBD1 for D (6 bases). CDR3 length: 15 amino acids. The V gene's germline CDR1 is SEHNR and CDR2 FQNEAQ (reference sequence). V lost 5 bases and J 1 base, leaving 12 bases between the germline ends. As DNA, the CDR3 is TGTGCCAGCAGCCTACAGGGTCCGTCTGGAAACACCATATATTTT. Its protein is CASSLQGPSGNTIYF.

The chain uses TRBV7-9 and TRBJ2-5, with 12 bases identical to TRBD2. The CDR3 spans 16 residues. V was clipped by 5 bases and J by 5 bases; unmatched bases: 9. CDR1 is SEHNR and CDR2 is FQNEAQ in the germline V gene (reference sequence). The CDR3 here is CASSPELAGGRETQYF. As DNA, the CDR3 is TGTGCCAGCAGCCCGGAACTAGCGGGAGGTCGGGAGACCCAGTACTTC.

The rearrangement links TRBV9 to TRBJ2-2; D is perhaps TRBD2 (5 bases). This CDR3 spans 14 amino acids. The V gene's germline CDR1 is SGDLS and CDR2 YYNGEE. V lost 2 bases and J lost 3, with 8 bases in between. The CDR3 DNA sequence: TGTGCCAGCAGCGTCGAGCGGTACACCGGGGAGCTGTTTTTT. Protein product: CASSVERYTGELFF. The full variable domain, its missing parts supplied by reference TRBV9 and TRBJ2-2, is DSGVTQTPKHLITATGQRVTLRCSPRSGDLSVYWYQQSLDQGLQFLIQYYNGEERAKGNILERFSAQQFPDLHSELNLSSLELGDSALYFCASSVERYTGELFFGEGSRLTVL.

This clone appeared a single time. The rearrangement links TRBV27 to TRBJ2-7; 13 positions agree with TRBD2. J gave up 6 bases and V 5 bases, and 10 bases lay outside the gene matches. Looked up from germline, CDR1 is MNHEY and CDR2 is SMNVEV (reference sequence). The CDR3 loop spans 16 amino acids. The DNA for the CDR3 is TGTGCCAGCAGTCCTAGACTAGCGGGAGGTTCGGGCGAGCAGTACTTC. This encodes CASSPRLAGGSGEQYF.

The chain uses TRBV28 and TRBJ2-3, with D possibly TRBD2 on 6 matching bases. The V gene lost 5 bases and the J gene lost 0 bases, with 24 bases spanning the gap. Germline V gene sequence: CDR1 MDHEN, CDR2 SYDVKM. This CDR3 comprises 19 residues. The CDR3 region is CASSQFYRDSITSTDTQYF. CDR3 nucleotides: TGTGCCAGCAGTCAGTTTTACCGGGACTCCATAACTAGCACAGATACGCAGTATTTT.

CDR3 in amino acids: CAISEPRQGDYEQYF. The CDR3 DNA reads as TGTGCCATCAGTGAGCCTCGACAGGGAGACTACGAGCAGTACTTC. The chain couples TRBV10-3 to TRBJ2-7; 7 bases are a match to TRBD1. The CDR3 totals 15 residues. The trim removed 2 bases at V and 3 bases at J, leaving 7 bases unmatched. CDR1 ENHRY and CDR2 SYGVKD come from the germline V gene.

J is TRBJ2-3 and V is TRBV6-5; D call uncertain. V lost 5 bases, J lost 3 bases, and 12 bases lay in between. In germline, CDR1 is MNHEY, CDR2 SVGAGI. The CDR3 is made up of 14 amino acids. The CDR3 sequence: CASSMVLGTDTQYF. The CDR3 nucleotides read TGTGCCAGCAGTATGGTGCTGGGGACAGATACGCAGTATTTT.

The chain couples TRBV11-2 to TRBJ1-2, with unresolved D. V lost 1 base and J lost 0, with 15 bases in between. Germline CDR1 and CDR2: SGHAT and FQNNGV. The CDR3 spans 17 residues. CDR3 sequence: CASSLGVPPPPNYGYTF. The CDR3 region has the DNA TGTGCCAGCAGCTTAGGTGTCCCCCCCCCTCCTAACTATGGCTACACCTTC.

For the CDR3, the DNA is TGCGCCAGCAGCCTGGACTGGAACCAAGAGACCCAGTACTTC. Translating gives CASSLDWNQETQYF. The rearrangement uses TRBV4-3 and TRBJ2-5; a weak D match, TRBD2 (5 bases). Trimming shortened V by 4 bases and J by 0 bases, and 9 bases separated the two germline ends. The CDR3 has 14 residues. Germline values: CDR1 LGHNA, CDR2 YSLEER.

As to this clone: This CDR3 is also generated by other DNA sequences in the sample. This chain uses TRBV18 with TRBJ2-7; D not resolved. The CDR3 is 12 amino acids. V lost 3 bases to trimming and J lost 0 bases, with 3 bases between them. The germline gives CDR1 KGHSH, CDR2 LQKENI. The CDR3 sequence is CASSPDSYEQYF. DNA for the CDR3: TGTGCCAGCTCACCGGACTCCTACGAGCAGTACTTC. The variable domain in full, completed from reference TRBV18 and TRBJ2-7, reads NAGVMQNPRHLVRRRGQEARLRCSPMKGHSHVYWYRQLPEEGLKFMVYLQKENIIDESGMPKERFSAEFPKEGPSILRIQQVVRGDSAAYFCASSPDSYEQYFGPGTRLTVT.

The V and J genes are TRBV7-3 and TRBJ2-7; 7 nucleotides line up with TRBD2. V gave up 7 bases and J gave up 2 bases; unmatched junction bases: 14. CDR3 size: 16 residues. Germline CDR1 SGHTA, CDR2 FQGTGA. CDR3 protein: CASTLTRASGPYEQYF. The CDR3 DNA follows: TGTGCCAGCACCCTAACCAGGGCTAGCGGACCCTACGAGCAGTACTTC.

This clone came up once. Additional DNA sequences in this sample encode the identical CDR3. The V gene is TRBV30, the J gene TRBJ2-3; TRBD2 aligns across 8 bases. The CDR3 loop spans 14 amino acids. Germline CDR1 is GTSNPN and CDR2 is SVGIG (reference sequence). V gave up 0 bases and J gave up 4 bases; unmatched junction bases: 3. The CDR3 region has the DNA TGTGCCTGGAGTGTTTCGGGGGGGGCAGATACGCAGTATTTT. This encodes CAWSVSGGADTQYF.

The chain recombines TRBV6-1 with TRBJ1-5; the match to TRBD1 covers 8 bases. CDR1 MNHNS and CDR2 SASEGT come from the germline V gene. This CDR3 is built from 15 residues. The junction had 13 bases not matched to a gene; V was cut back by 6 bases and J by 9 bases. CDR3 in DNA: TGTGCCAGCAGCGAATTTCGGGAACAGGGGGGGCCCCAGCATTTT. Encoded protein: CASSEFREQGGPQHF.

The chain uses TRBV13 and TRBJ1-3; no definite D call. Trimming cost V 2 bases and J 0 bases, with 8 bases left between them. The CDR3 loop spans 15 amino acids. CDR1 is PRHDT and CDR2 is FYEKMQ in the germline V gene (reference sequence). For the CDR3, the DNA is TGTGCCAGCAGCTTAAGGAGGAGCTCTGGAAACACCATATATTTT. This sequence encodes CASSLRRSSGNTIYF.

V usage is TRBV11-2 and J usage is TRBJ2-7, with TRBD2 matching 10 bases. The germline V gene encodes CDR1 SGHAT and CDR2 FQNNGV. The CDR3 spans 16 residues. Trimming took 4 bases from V and 3 from J; bases not matched to a gene: 9. In DNA, the CDR3 is TGTGCCAGCAGCTCCTTAACTAGCGGGATAATCTACGAGCAGTACTTC. Translation gives CASSSLTSGIIYEQYF.

The gene calls are TRBV15 and TRBJ1-5; no clear D gene. Trimming took 3 bases from V and 0 from J, leaving 6 bases between them. This CDR3 comprises 14 residues. Germline V gene lookup returns CDR1 LNHNV and CDR2 YYDKDF (reference sequence). CDR3 sequence (DNA): TGTGCCACCAGCAGGATTTATAGCAATCAGCCCCAGCATTTT. Its translation is CATSRIYSNQPQHF.